This T cell receptor (beta chain) was recovered during a study of liver allograft versus peripheral blood T cells. As for the study in general: The authors compared T cell receptor repertoires in transplanted livers with recipients' peripheral blood repertoires. Points from the study as a whole: Inside liver allografts, T cell receptor repertoires reportedly diverged from the repertoires found in peripheral blood.

Each CDR3 protein is one row after TCRdb ran MiXCR on the reads. The sample consists of under 15,000 distinct CDR3 sequences, approximately 20% of them appearing once. CDR3 length: 12 amino acids. In germline, CDR1 is MNHNS, CDR2 SASEGT. With 3 bases removed from V and 9 bases from J, the gap between germline ends came to 12 bases. This clonotype was found many times. What it binds is not known. V gene TRBV6-1 combines with J gene TRBJ2-7; D is perhaps TRBD1 or TRBD2 (6 bases each). The clonotype originates from a human patient who had a liver transplant. Some of the T cells might come from the graft donor. In DNA form, the CDR3 reads TGTGCCAGCAGTGAGGCAGGAGGGGGGCAGTACTTC. Translating gives CASSEAGGGQYF.